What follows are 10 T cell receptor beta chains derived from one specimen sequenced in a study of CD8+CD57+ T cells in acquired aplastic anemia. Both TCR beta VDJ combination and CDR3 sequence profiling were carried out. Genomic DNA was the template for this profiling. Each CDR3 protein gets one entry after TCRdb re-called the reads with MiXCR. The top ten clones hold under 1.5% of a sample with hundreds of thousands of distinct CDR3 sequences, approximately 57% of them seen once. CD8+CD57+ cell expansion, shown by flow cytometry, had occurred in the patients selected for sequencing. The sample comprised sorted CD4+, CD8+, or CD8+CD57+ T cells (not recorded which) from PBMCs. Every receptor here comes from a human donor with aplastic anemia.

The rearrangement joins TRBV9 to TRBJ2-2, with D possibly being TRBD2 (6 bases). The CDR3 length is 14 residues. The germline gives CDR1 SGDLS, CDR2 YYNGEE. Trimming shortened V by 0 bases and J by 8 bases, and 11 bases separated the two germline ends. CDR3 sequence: CASSVVTRGGELFF. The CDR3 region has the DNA TGTGCCAGCAGCGTAGTGACTAGGGGTGGGGAGCTGTTTTTT. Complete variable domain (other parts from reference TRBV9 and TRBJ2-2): DSGVTQTPKHLITATGQRVTLRCSPRSGDLSVYWYQQSLDQGLQFLIQYYNGEERAKGNILERFSAQQFPDLHSELNLSSLELGDSALYFCASSVVTRGGELFFGEGSRLTVL.

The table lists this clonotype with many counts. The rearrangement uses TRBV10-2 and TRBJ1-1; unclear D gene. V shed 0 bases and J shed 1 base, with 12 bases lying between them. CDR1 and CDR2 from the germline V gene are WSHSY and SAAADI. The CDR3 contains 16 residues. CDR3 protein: CASSESEGSANTEAFF. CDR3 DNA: TGCGCCAGCAGTGAGTCTGAAGGGTCGGCGAACACTGAAGCTTTCTTT.

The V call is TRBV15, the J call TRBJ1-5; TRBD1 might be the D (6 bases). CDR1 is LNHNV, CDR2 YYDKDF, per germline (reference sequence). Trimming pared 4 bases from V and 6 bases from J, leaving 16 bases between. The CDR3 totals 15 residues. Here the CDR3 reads CATSIQGGRSQPQHF. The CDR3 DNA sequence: TGTGCCACCAGCATACAGGGTGGGCGGTCTCAGCCCCAGCATTTT. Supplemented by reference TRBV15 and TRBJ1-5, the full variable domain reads DAMVIQNPRYQVTQFGKPVTLSCSQTLNHNVMYWYQQKSSQAPKLLFHYYDKDFNNEADTPDNFQSRRPNTSFCFLDIRSPGLGDTAMYLCATSIQGGRSQPQHFGDGTRLSIL.

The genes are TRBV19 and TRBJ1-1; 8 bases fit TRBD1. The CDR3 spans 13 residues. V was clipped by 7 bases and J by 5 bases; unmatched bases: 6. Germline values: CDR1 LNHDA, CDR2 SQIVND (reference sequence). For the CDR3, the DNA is TGTGCCAGTACTCAGGGGGCAGGGACTGAAGCTTTCTTT. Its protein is CASTQGAGTEAFF.

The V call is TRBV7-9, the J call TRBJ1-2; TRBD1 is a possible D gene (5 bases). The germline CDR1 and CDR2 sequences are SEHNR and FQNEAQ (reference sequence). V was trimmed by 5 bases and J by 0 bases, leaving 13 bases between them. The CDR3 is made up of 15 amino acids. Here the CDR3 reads CASSLLGGTNYGYTF. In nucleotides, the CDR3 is TGTGCCAGCAGCCTCCTCGGGGGGACTAACTATGGCTACACCTTC.

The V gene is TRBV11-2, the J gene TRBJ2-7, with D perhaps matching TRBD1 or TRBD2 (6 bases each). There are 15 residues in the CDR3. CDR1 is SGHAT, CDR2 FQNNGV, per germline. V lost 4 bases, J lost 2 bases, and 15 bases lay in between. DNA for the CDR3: TGTGCCAGCAGCTCCCATGGGGGGCCGGCCTACGAGCAGTACTTC. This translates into CASSSHGGPAYEQYF.

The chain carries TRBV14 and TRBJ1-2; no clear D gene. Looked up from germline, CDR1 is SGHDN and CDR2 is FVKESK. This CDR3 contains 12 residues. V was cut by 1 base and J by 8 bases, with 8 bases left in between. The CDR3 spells CASSQAAGGYTF. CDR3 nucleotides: TGTGCCAGCAGCCAAGCCGCGGGGGGCTACACCTTC.

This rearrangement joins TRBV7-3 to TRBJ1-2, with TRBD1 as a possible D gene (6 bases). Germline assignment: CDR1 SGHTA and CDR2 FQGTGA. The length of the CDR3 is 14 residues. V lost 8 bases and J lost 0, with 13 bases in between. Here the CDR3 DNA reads TGTGCCAGCGGAGGACAGTCTTCTAACTATGGCTACACCTTC. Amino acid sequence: CASGGQSSNYGYTF.

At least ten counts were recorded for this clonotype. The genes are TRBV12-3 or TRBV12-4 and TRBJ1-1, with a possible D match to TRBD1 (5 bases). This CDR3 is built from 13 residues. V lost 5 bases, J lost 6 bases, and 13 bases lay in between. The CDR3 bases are TGTGCCAGCAGTAACCCGGGAGGGGCTGAAGCTTTCTTT. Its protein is CASSNPGGAEAFF.

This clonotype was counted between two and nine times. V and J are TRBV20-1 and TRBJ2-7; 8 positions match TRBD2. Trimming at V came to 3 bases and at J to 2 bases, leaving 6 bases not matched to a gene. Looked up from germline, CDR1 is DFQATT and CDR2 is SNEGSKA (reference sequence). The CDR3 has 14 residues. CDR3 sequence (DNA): TGCAGTGCTAGGGGTCGGGGACTAGCCTACGAGCAGTACTTC. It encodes CSARGRGLAYEQYF.